The 3 T cell receptor beta chains reported below all come from one sample, sequenced in a study of T cell responses to AZD1222 COVID-19 vaccine. Measured with immunoSEQ multiplex PCR; TCRdb has only the in-frame clones, and not every one. This table holds about 100,000 clones, 80% to 95% found once. Source: peripheral blood, taken on day 0 of AZD1222 vaccination. The receptors originated from an adult in good health.

The chain employs TRBV27 and TRBJ2-3, with a weak D call TRBD1 (8 bases). CDR3 length: 16 residues. V gave up 5 bases and J gave up 3 bases, with 18 bases separating them. The germline CDR1 and CDR2 sequences are MNHEY and SMNVEV (reference sequence). In nucleotides, the CDR3 is TGTGCCAGCAGTCCCTGGACAGGGAGGGGGACAGATACGCAGTATTTT. This translates into CASSPWTGRGTDTQYF.

V gene TRBV5-4 combines with J gene TRBJ2-1; D gene uncertain. The V and J ends lost 0 bases and 7 bases respectively, with 8 bases between them. The CDR3 has 13 residues. Germline V gives CDR1 SGHNT, CDR2 YYREEE (reference sequence). The CDR3 nucleotides are TGTGCCAGCAGCTTGGAAGCCGGAAATGAGCAGTTCTTC. This gives the protein CASSLEAGNEQFF.

In its sample, this clone was seen once. The chain joins TRBV5-1 to TRBJ2-2; TRBD2 matches 7 bases. Germline loops: CDR1 SGHRS, CDR2 YFSETQ. CDR3 length equals 16 residues. V was pared by 4 bases and J by 5 bases, with 11 bases of the junction left unmatched. The CDR3 DNA sequence: TGCGCCAGCAGCCACCCGGCGGGAGAATGGACCGGGGAGCTGTTTTTT. Protein sequence: CASSHPAGEWTGELFF.